This T cell receptor beta chain comes out of a study of cytomegalovirus exposure and HLA in healthy donors. About the study: Roughly 180 million T cells yielded roughly 100 million unique TCR beta sequences, as an earlier analysis found. General study findings and limits: Several top significant clusters appeared, in a later analysis, to be linked to common viral pathogens. A previous analysis found most TCR beta V segments productive roughly 87% or roughly 30% of the time.

Both 60 Vbeta primers and 13 Jbeta primers went into the PCR. Sequenced by immunoSEQ multiplex PCR; TCRdb stores in-frame clones only, minus some. The repertoire consists of about 210,000 clones, with approximately 79% occurring once and the leading ten covering approximately 2%. Donors in the study were healthy people who gave bone marrow. There are 15 residues in the CDR3. Germline-derived CDR1 and CDR2 are SGDLS and YYNGEE. V lost 2 bases and J lost 2, with 11 bases in between. About this clone: The antigen remains unidentified.

The V call is TRBV9, the J call TRBJ1-3, with D perhaps TRBD1 (5 bases). The sequencing input was PBMCs. The sequence came from a male donor in good health and CMV-seronegative. The CDR3 spells CASSVGTLAGNTIYF. For the CDR3, the DNA is TGTGCCAGCAGCGTCGGGACTCTGGCTGGAAACACCATATATTTT.